This TCR beta chain was captured by sequencing in a study of blood T cell repertoires in COVID-19. V dropped 6 bases and J dropped 3 bases, with 11 bases sitting between them. Germline values: CDR1 SNHLY, CDR2 FYNNEI. The CDR3 spans 14 residues. Repertoires were generated with immunoSEQ multiplex PCR, while TCRdb's copy carries only in-frame clones and drops some. The sample records 150,000 or so clones, 80% to 90% being singletons. The V call is TRBV2, the J call TRBJ2-2; TRBD1 is a possible D gene (6 bases). The sequence was collected from a man older than 75 with acute or convalescent COVID-19. The sample taken for sequencing was peripheral blood. The CDR3 spells CASRGAGYTGELFF. CDR3 DNA sequence: TGTGCCAGCAGGGGGGCAGGGTACACCGGGGAGCTGTTTTTT. Full variable domain (rest looked up from reference TRBV2 and TRBJ2-2): EPEVTQTPSHQVTQMGQEVILRCVPISNHLYFYWYRQILGQKVEFLVSFYNNEISEKSEIFDDQFSVERPDGSNFTLKIRSTKLEDSAMYFCASRGAGYTGELFFGEGSRLTVL.